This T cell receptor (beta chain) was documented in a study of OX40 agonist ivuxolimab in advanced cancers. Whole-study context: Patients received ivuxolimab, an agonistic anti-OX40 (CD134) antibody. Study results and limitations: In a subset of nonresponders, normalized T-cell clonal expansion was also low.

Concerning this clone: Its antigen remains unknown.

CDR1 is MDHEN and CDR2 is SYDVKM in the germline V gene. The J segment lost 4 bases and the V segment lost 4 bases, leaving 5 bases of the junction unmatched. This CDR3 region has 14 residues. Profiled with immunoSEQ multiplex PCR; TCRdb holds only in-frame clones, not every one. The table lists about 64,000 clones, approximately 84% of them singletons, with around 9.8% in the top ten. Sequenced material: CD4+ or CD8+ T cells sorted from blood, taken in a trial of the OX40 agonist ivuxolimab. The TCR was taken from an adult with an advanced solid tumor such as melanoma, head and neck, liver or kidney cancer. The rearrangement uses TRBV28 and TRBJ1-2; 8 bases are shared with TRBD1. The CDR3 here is CASSSPTGAYGYTF. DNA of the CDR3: TGTGCCAGCAGTTCCCCGACAGGGGCCTATGGCTACACCTTC.